This passage covers 17 T cell receptor beta chains from one sample sequenced in a study of human T cells and chemical hapten exposure. Each CDR3 protein gets one entry after TCRdb re-called the RACE reads with MiXCR. Of 80,000 to 100,000 distinct CDR3 sequences listed, 9.5% to 14% are singletons. As for time point: patch test 3, about 24 weeks after DPC sensitization. This sample's treatment: therapeutic diphenylcyclopropenone sensitization with weekly scalp DPC. Sequencing was performed on whole blood, taken in connection with sensitization to the hapten diphenylcyclopropenone (DPC). Receptors were obtained from a woman aged 45-59 years with alopecia areata. Some clones in this sample may be carry-over from other donors' samples.

This clonotype has at least ten counts. The chain links TRBV10-3 to TRBJ2-1; TRBD2 matches 8 bases. Germline V gene lookup returns CDR1 ENHRY and CDR2 SYGVKD. The length of the CDR3 is 15 residues. Trimming cost V 4 bases and J 8 bases; bases outside gene matches: 10. The DNA of the CDR3 is TGTGCCATCAGTGGAGACCGCGGACTAGCTTATGAGCAGTTCTTC. Residues: CAISGDRGLAYEQFF.

This clonotype was counted at least ten times. The chain has TRBV3-1 and TRBJ1-4; the match to TRBD1 covers 11 bases. Germline V gene data show CDR1 as LGHDT and CDR2 as YNNKEL (reference sequence). V gave up 2 bases and J gave up 13 bases; unmatched junction bases: 15. This CDR3 contains 17 residues. The CDR3 loop is CASSQPSLGQGALRLFF. The CDR3 DNA sequence: TGTGCCAGCAGCCAACCGAGCCTCGGACAGGGGGCGTTACGACTGTTTTTT. Drawing the rest from reference TRBV3-1 and TRBJ1-4, the complete variable domain is DTAVSQTPKYLVTQMGNDKSIKCEQNLGHDTMYWYKQDSKKFLKIMFSYNNKELIINETVPNRFSPKSPDKAHLNLHINSLELGDSAVYFCASSQPSLGQGALRLFFGSGTQLSVL.

There are many counts of this clonotype. J is TRBJ2-3 and V is TRBV7-3; 8 nucleotides line up with TRBD1. Trimming at V came to 5 bases and at J to 2 bases, leaving 9 bases not matched to a gene. The germline gives CDR1 SGHTA, CDR2 FQGTGA. The CDR3 has 16 residues. In DNA, the CDR3 is TGTGCCAGCAGCCCACAGGGGGAGCTCATCACAGATACGCAGTATTTT. Its translation is CASSPQGELITDTQYF.

Only a few counts were recorded for this clonotype. This chain links TRBV19 with TRBJ2-3, with 9 bases identical to TRBD2. CDR3 length equals 16 residues. Germline V gene data show CDR1 as LNHDA and CDR2 as SQIVND (reference sequence). After removal of 3 bases from V and 6 bases from J, the junction contained 10 bases not matched to a gene. Written as DNA, the CDR3 is TGTGCCAGTAGTATCCCCTTGGGGCTAGCGGGGGATACGCAGTATTTT. Translated, it gives CASSIPLGLAGDTQYF.

This clonotype appeared many times. This chain connects TRBV7-9 to TRBJ2-1, with 10 bases matching TRBD2. Germline-derived CDR1 and CDR2 are SEHNR and FQNEAQ (reference sequence). This CDR3 contains 19 residues. With V trimmed by 2 bases and J by 7 bases, 17 bases remained unmatched. The CDR3 protein is CASSLTPAGGPGMLNEQFF. In DNA form, the CDR3 reads TGTGCCAGCAGCTTAACGCCAGCGGGAGGGCCAGGGATGTTAAATGAGCAGTTCTTC.

The V and J genes are TRBV29-1 and TRBJ1-1; the match to TRBD1 covers 8 bases. Germline V lookup: CDR1 SQVTM, CDR2 ANQGSEA. The CDR3 extends over 13 amino acids. The trim removed 6 bases at V and 4 bases at J, leaving 7 bases unmatched. The CDR3 DNA reads as TGCAGCGTGGAGCAGGGGGCGGGCACTGAAGCTTTCTTT. It specifies CSVEQGAGTEAFF.

The chain uses TRBV9 and TRBJ2-5; 9 bases fit TRBD2. There are 16 residues in the CDR3. Losses at the gene ends were 0 bases for V and 2 bases for J; bases not matched to a gene: 5. In germline, CDR1 is SGDLS, CDR2 YYNGEE. The CDR3 nucleotides read TGTGCCAGCAGCGTAGGCCCTAGCGGGATACAAGAGACCCAGTACTTC. Translating it yields CASSVGPSGIQETQYF.

CDR3 in DNA: TGTGCCAGCAGCGTAGAACCTAGCTCTGGCTACACCTTC. Protein product: CASSVEPSSGYTF. This chain joins TRBV9 and TRBJ1-2; no reliable D call. The CDR3 is 13 amino acids. Germline lookup yields CDR1 SGDLS and CDR2 YYNGEE. V was trimmed by 0 bases and J by 7 bases, leaving 10 bases between them.

This clonotype was observed many times. The chain employs TRBV10-1 and TRBJ2-7; 12 bases agree with TRBD2. Germline-derived CDR1 and CDR2 are WNHNN and SYGVQD (reference sequence). The V gene end was trimmed by 6 bases and the J gene end by 4 bases; junction bases not matched to a gene: 13. The CDR3 has 17 amino acids. The CDR3 protein is CASSAAVASGRVYEQYF. CDR3 sequence (DNA): TGCGCCAGCAGCGCCGCGGTGGCTAGCGGGAGGGTATACGAGCAGTACTTC.

The table lists this clonotype with a few counts. The V and J genes are TRBV19 and TRBJ2-4; D might be TRBD2 (6 bases). The length of the CDR3 is 15 residues. V lost 3 bases and J lost 0, with 9 bases in between. From germline, CDR1 is LNHDA and CDR2 SQIVND (reference sequence). CDR3 sequence (DNA): TGTGCCAGTAGTATTAGGAGGGTAGCCAAAAACATTCAGTACTTC. As protein: CASSIRRVAKNIQYF.

This clonotype has a count of ten or more. CDR3 amino acids: CASSLWQGYEQFF. In DNA, the CDR3 is TGTGCCAGCAGCTTATGGCAGGGCTATGAGCAGTTCTTC. The chain joins TRBV7-2 to TRBJ2-1; D is possibly TRBD1 (5 bases). The CDR3 length is 13 residues. Trimming took off 2 bases at V and 8 bases at J, with 10 bases between the two ends. Germline CDR1 and CDR2: SGHTA and FQGNSA.

The chain recombines TRBV6-6 with TRBJ2-2; either TRBD1 or TRBD2 may supply D (6 bases each). CDR1 and CDR2 (germline): MNHNY, SVGAGI (reference sequence). The V end lost 5 bases, the J end lost 5 bases, and 15 bases lay between the germline ends. CDR3 length: 15 residues. In DNA, the CDR3 is TGTGCCAGCAGTGAGACAGGAGGGGGGACCGGGGAGCTGTTTTTT. It specifies CASSETGGGTGELFF.

By share of the sample, this clonotype is medium-sized. V is TRBV10-3 and J is TRBJ2-5; 12 bases align to TRBD2. The CDR3 spans 17 residues. The germline gives CDR1 ENHRY, CDR2 SYGVKD. V was pared by 3 bases and J by 0 bases, with 5 bases of the junction left unmatched. CDR3 DNA sequence: TGTGCCATCAGTGAAGCGGGGACTAGCGGGTACCAAGAGACCCAGTACTTC. It yields the protein CAISEAGTSGYQETQYF.

The table lists this clonotype with a few counts. The genes are TRBV6-5 and TRBJ1-1, with a weak D call TRBD1 (6 bases). CDR1 MNHEY and CDR2 SVGAGI come from the germline V gene. The CDR3 is 13 amino acids. The V gene lost 8 bases and the J gene lost 0 bases, with 10 bases spanning the gap. Here the CDR3 DNA reads TGTGCCAGCGGAGGGGGGATGAACACTGAAGCTTTCTTT. Residues: CASGGGMNTEAFF.

This clonotype appeared a few times. The J gene is TRBJ2-1, the V gene TRBV5-4; D remains ambiguous. This CDR3 has 14 residues. Germline loops: CDR1 SGHNT, CDR2 YYREEE (reference sequence). Trimming stripped 0 bases from V and 2 bases from J, with 6 bases between. This CDR3 is CASSLDLAYNEQFF. The CDR3 DNA is TGTGCCAGCAGCTTGGACCTGGCCTACAATGAGCAGTTCTTC. Supplemented by reference TRBV5-4 and TRBJ2-1, the full variable domain reads ETGVTQSPTHLIKTRGQQVTLRCSSQSGHNTVSWYQQALGQGPQFIFQYYREEENGRGNFPPRFSGLQFPNYSSELNVNALELDDSALYLCASSLDLAYNEQFFGPGTRLTVL.

This clonotype has at least ten counts. This rearrangement joins TRBV18 to TRBJ2-3; weak D call: TRBD2 (6 bases). V lost 0 bases, J lost 3 bases, and 10 bases lay in between. In germline, CDR1 is KGHSH, CDR2 LQKENI. The CDR3 has 15 residues. The CDR3 sequence is CASSPPSAGTDTQYF. The CDR3 region has the DNA TGTGCCAGCTCACCACCATCAGCGGGTACAGATACGCAGTATTTT.

V usage is TRBV5-1 and J usage is TRBJ2-2; D call uncertain. CDR3 length: 14 residues. V lost 6 bases to trimming and J lost 2 bases, with 11 bases between them. From germline, CDR1 is SGHRS and CDR2 YFSETQ. The CDR3 region is CASTPAGNTGELFF. In DNA form, the CDR3 reads TGCGCCAGCACCCCGGCTGGAAACACCGGGGAGCTGTTTTTT. Variable domain in full (rest from reference TRBV5-1 and TRBJ2-2): KAGVTQTPRYLIKTRGQQVTLSCSPISGHRSVSWYQQTPGQGLQFLFEYFSETQRNKGNFPGRFSGRQFSNSRSEMNVSTLELGDSALYLCASTPAGNTGELFFGEGSRLTVL.